A selection of T cell receptor beta chains follows, all from one sample in a study of blood T cell repertoires in COVID-19. Some clones are missing from TCRdb's copy, which holds only in-frame ones; the method was immunoSEQ multiplex PCR. Altogether approximately 380,000 clones are present, roughly 92% being singletons, with the ten largest covering about 0.9%. The sequenced material came from PBMCs or T cells enriched from blood (not recorded which). All receptors come from a woman aged 40 to 50 who had been exposed to COVID-19. The CDR3 runs from the conserved cysteine through the conserved F or W. Each record gives: V gene, J gene, D gene, clone size, CDR3 DNA, CDR3 protein. D genes are given only for firm matches. The listing skips clone size in some rows; elsewhere it reads once, few, many or a size class.

TRBV7-2	TRBJ2-7	TRBD1	.	TGTGCCAGCAGCCCCCCTCGAGGGACAGCAACCGAGCAGTACTTC	CASSPPRGTATEQYF
TRBV20-1	TRBJ2-4	TRBD2	.	TGCAGTGCTAGTCTAGCGGGAGGGCGGACGAACATTCAGTACTTC	CSASLAGGRTNIQYF
TRBV10-2	TRBJ2-1	TRBD2	.	TGCGCCAGCAGCTTCGGACTAGCGGGAGGGCCCGAGCAGTTCTTC	CASSFGLAGGPEQFF
TRBV5-5	TRBJ1-1	.	.	TGTGCCAGCAGGGCCGACAGACAGAACACTGAAGCTTTCTTT	CASRADRQNTEAFF
TRBV30	TRBJ2-1	.	once	TGTGCCTGGAGTGTACAGGTAAATGAGCAGTTCTTC	CAWSVQVNEQFF
TRBV7-8	TRBJ1-5	.	.	TGTGCCAGCAGCCTGAAAATAGCCAATCAGCCCCAGCATTTT	CASSLKIANQPQHF
TRBV3-1/TRBV3-2	TRBJ2-2	TRBD2	.	TGTGCCAGCAGCCACGGGCGGGGGTCGTGGGCCGGGGAGCTGTTTTTT	CASSHGRGSWAGELFF
TRBV5-6	TRBJ2-2	.	.	TGTGCCAGCAGCTTCTTCGGAGGGCCTTCCACCGGGGAGCTGTTTTTT	CASSFFGGPSTGELFF
TRBV3-1/TRBV3-2	TRBJ2-3	.	.	TGTGCCAGCAGCCAAGGGCGGCGGGCCAACACAGATACGCAGTATTTT	CASSQGRRANTDTQYF
TRBV19	TRBJ2-2	TRBD1	few	TGTGCCAGTAGCCGGGTACAGGGGCAGACCGGGGAGCTGTTTTTT	CASSRVQGQTGELFF
TRBV7-9	TRBJ1-1	TRBD1	.	TGTGCCAGCAGCTTCGGACAGGGGAGCGCTGAAGCTTTCTTT	CASSFGQGSAEAFF
TRBV20-1	TRBJ2-2	.	.	TGCAGTGCTAGTCCCCGGGTGAGGGGGGAGCTGTTTTTT	CSASPRVRGELFF
TRBV19	TRBJ2-7	TRBD2	many	TGTGCCAGTAGTATTGCCCCGCGGACTAGCGGGAGGGTCGAGCAGTACTTC	CASSIAPRTSGRVEQYF
TRBV19	TRBJ1-2	TRBD1	.	TGTGCCAGTAGCACCCCGCGACAGGGAAGTAACTATGGCTACACCTTC	CASSTPRQGSNYGYTF
TRBV3-1/TRBV3-2	TRBJ1-2	.	.	TGTGCCAGCAGCCAAGTGGAGGGAGTCTATGGCTACACCTTC	CASSQVEGVYGYTF
TRBV23-1	TRBJ1-2	TRBD1	.	TGCGCCAGCAGTCAATCGGGAGCAGGGGGCGATCCCCGCAATGGCTACACCTTC	CASSQSGAGGDPRNGYTF
TRBV27	TRBJ2-3	TRBD1	.	TGTGCCAGCAGTTTTCGAGTGGTGGGGACAGGGAGGTCAGATACGCAGTATTTT	CASSFRVVGTGRSDTQYF
TRBV2	TRBJ2-7	TRBD2	once	TGTGCCAGCAGCGGACTAGCGGGCTCCTACGAGCAGTACTTC	CASSGLAGSYEQYF
TRBV27	TRBJ1-2	.	.	TGTGCCAGCAGTACTCGGGGTCCGGGTGGCTACACCTTC	CASSTRGPGGYTF
TRBV5-4	TRBJ1-1	.	once	TGTGCCAGCAGCCCACCGGGTATGAACACTGAAGCTTTCTTT	CASSPPGMNTEAFF
TRBV19	TRBJ1-1	TRBD1	.	TGTGCCAGTAGTATTCGGGGACAGGCTGAAGCTTTCTTT	CASSIRGQAEAFF
TRBV27	TRBJ1-6	.	.	TGTGCCAGCAGTTTCTCCAATTCACCCCTCCACTTT	CASSFSNSPLHF